The 13 T cell receptor beta chains below come from one sample, sequenced in a study of blood T cells in healthy people across ages. Primers used in a second PCR of about 7 to 12 cycles were a sample-barcoded 5' primer and a J-beta primer mix. TCRdb used MiXCR to reprocess the 5' RACE reads, holding one entry per CDR3 protein. The sample records about 720,000 distinct CDR3 sequences, over 20% being singletons. The material sequenced was blood. The receptors stem from a man aged 70-80 years in good health.

This clonotype turned up a few times. CDR3 loop: CATSSTGTTNEKLFF. The CDR3 DNA sequence: TGTGCCACCAGCTCAACAGGGACAACTAATGAAAAACTGTTTTTT. The chain has TRBV24-1 and TRBJ1-4; D may be TRBD1 (6 bases). CDR3 length: 15 amino acids. V lost 7 bases to trimming and J lost 0 bases, with 11 bases between them. The germline CDR1 and CDR2 sequences are KGHDR and SFDVKD.

J is TRBJ2-7 and V is TRBV7-8, with D uncertain. The V and J ends lost 1 base and 3 bases respectively, with 10 bases between them. The CDR3 runs 14 residues. The germline V gene encodes CDR1 SGHVS and CDR2 FQNEAQ. The CDR3 coding sequence is TGTGCCAGCAGCTTAGGATTGAGCTACTACGAGCAGTACGTC. It encodes CASSLGLSYYEQYV.

This sequence joins TRBV10-3 and TRBJ2-3, with D maybe TRBD2 (6 bases). The germline V and J ends were trimmed by 7 bases and 0 bases, with 14 bases remaining between them. The CDR3 totals 15 residues. Germline V CDR1 and CDR2: ENHRY, SYGVKD. CDR3 residues: CAIKSGSSSTDTQYF. CDR3 bases: TGTGCCATCAAGAGCGGGTCTTCTAGCACAGATACGCAGTATTTT.

This clonotype was picked up a small number of times. The chain recombines TRBV29-1 with TRBJ1-2; possible D gene TRBD1, 6 bases. V was cut by 7 bases and J by 5 bases, with 20 bases left in between. Germline lookup yields CDR1 SQVTM and CDR2 ANQGSEA. The CDR3 length is 14 residues. This chain's CDR3 is CSAKGLQGVYGYTF. The CDR3 DNA reads TGCAGCGCCAAAGGTCTACAGGGAGTGTATGGCTACACCTTC.

This clonotype was detected a few times. The V call is TRBV21-1, the J call TRBJ2-5. TRBV21-1 is labeled a pseudogene. CDR3 length equals 14 residues. The CDR3 region is CASSKGQLQETQYF. The CDR3 DNA sequence: TGTGCCAGCAGCAAAGGCCAACTCCAAGAGACCCAGTACTTC.

This clonotype showed up just a few times. The rearrangement uses TRBV10-2 and TRBJ2-5; D gene uncertain. With the DNA end fitting TRBJ2-7 better, the J assignment may be wrong. Germline V lookup: CDR1 WSHSY, CDR2 SAAADI. The CDR3 covers 12 residues. The CDR3 bases are TGCGCCAGCAGTGAGGTTGGGTTCGAGCAGTACTTC. Residues: CASSEVGFEQYF.

V gene TRBV15 combines with J gene TRBJ2-4; 12 nucleotides match TRBD2. In germline, CDR1 is LNHNV, CDR2 YYDKDF (reference sequence). The CDR3 is made up of 16 amino acids. V was clipped by 0 bases and J by 8 bases; unmatched bases: 5. The CDR3: CATSRDRTSGNYIQYF. The CDR3 DNA follows: TGTGCCACCAGCAGAGATAGGACTAGCGGGAACTACATTCAGTACTTC. The variable domain in full, completed from reference TRBV15 and TRBJ2-4, reads DAMVIQNPRYQVTQFGKPVTLSCSQTLNHNVMYWYQQKSSQAPKLLFHYYDKDFNNEADTPDNFQSRRPNTSFCFLDIRSPGLGDTAMYLCATSRDRTSGNYIQYFGAGTRLSVL.

The table lists this clonotype with a few counts. V usage is TRBV6-1 and J usage is TRBJ1-1; TRBD1 might be the D (6 bases). The V gene lost 6 bases and the J gene lost 11 bases, with 19 bases spanning the gap. The length of the CDR3 is 13 residues. The germline gives CDR1 MNHNS, CDR2 SASEGT. The CDR3 loop reads CASSSGAALGAFF. As DNA, the CDR3 is TGTGCCAGCAGCTCAGGGGCAGCTTTGGGGGCTTTCTTT.

Many counts were recorded for this clonotype. The chain combines TRBV6-6 with TRBJ2-7; 9 nucleotides line up with TRBD1. This CDR3 is built from 17 residues. The germline gives CDR1 MNHNY, CDR2 SVGAGI (reference sequence). The J segment lost 0 bases and the V segment lost 0 bases, leaving 6 bases of the junction unmatched. CDR3 DNA sequence: TGTGCCAGCAGTTACTCGGTAGGGACAGGGAGCTCCTACGAGCAGTACTTC. Translation gives CASSYSVGTGSSYEQYF.

CDR3: CASSPNLRQGLEGYTF. The CDR3, as DNA: TGTGCCAGCTCACCGAACCTAAGACAGGGTTTGGAGGGCTACACCTTC. This sequence joins TRBV18 and TRBJ1-2, with TRBD1 matching over 7 bases. This CDR3 contains 16 residues. With 3 bases clipped from V and 8 bases from J, the junction kept 15 bases outside the gene matches. Germline CDR1 and CDR2: KGHSH and LQKENI.

The chain employs TRBV13 and TRBJ2-1, with 13 positions matching TRBD2. This CDR3 contains 18 residues. Germline lookup yields CDR1 PRHDT and CDR2 FYEKMQ (reference sequence). V lost 7 bases, J lost 0 bases, and 9 bases stayed unmatched. CDR3 nucleotide sequence: TGTGCCAGCACAAAGGGACTAGCGGGACACGCCTCCTACAATGAGCAGTTCTTC. Its protein product is CASTKGLAGHASYNEQFF.

This clonotype was counted between two and nine times. J is TRBJ2-7 and V is TRBV28; a possible D gene is TRBD1 (5 bases). CDR3 length: 13 residues. Trimming removed 4 bases at V and 3 bases at J, with 10 bases between. Per the germline V gene, CDR1 is MDHEN and CDR2 is SYDVKM. The CDR3 region has the DNA TGTGCCAGCAGTTCTGGACATCTCTACGAGCAGTACGTC. Its translation is CASSSGHLYEQYV.

A note on this clonotype: A much larger clone differs by one base, so this may be a read error. This chain connects TRBV29-1 to TRBJ2-3; D may be TRBD2 (5 bases). The CDR3 runs 13 residues. The V gene lost 1 base and the J gene lost 2 bases, with 7 bases spanning the gap. The germline CDR1 and CDR2 sequences are SQVTM and ANQGSEA. The CDR3 DNA reads TGCAGCGTTGAAGTGAGGGTCACAGATACGCAGTATTTT. As protein: CSVEVRVTDTQYF.